This TCR beta chain comes out of a study of T cells in Graves' hyperthyroidism and ophthalmopathy. Germline loops: CDR1 DFQATT, CDR2 SNEGSKA (reference sequence). This CDR3 comprises 12 residues. The ends were cut back, 1 base at V and 7 bases at J, with 10 bases in the middle. There are many counts of this clonotype. Calling Graves' hyperthyroidism stable meant ophthalmopathy did not progress within 18 months. Patients aged 18 to 65 had newly diagnosed hyperthyroidism lasting under 2 months. Patients showing uncontrolled infection, other autoimmune disease, pregnancy or lactation were ineligible. Amplification of TCR beta CDR3 regions used RNA as the template. The TCR CDR3 was amplified in a first-round RT-PCR using the HTBI primer set. MiXCR, run by TCRdb on the multiplex PCR reads, gives a single entry per CDR3 protein. The sample includes around 420,000 distinct CDR3 sequences, around 15% seen only once; the top ten take 5.3%.

The sequence came from a woman aged 18-35 years with Graves' hyperthyroidism. Sequencing was done on a sample of blood. The chain is built from TRBV20-1 and TRBJ1-1; D remains ambiguous. Written as DNA, the CDR3 is TGCAGTGCTAGAGTACACCGAGATGAAGCTTTCTTT. Residues: CSARVHRDEAFF.